The 9 T cell receptor beta chains below all came from one sample that was sequenced in a study of T cells expressing NK-cell markers. TCRdb re-called the 5' RACE reads; every CDR3 protein appears as one record, without DNA. The table lists about 260,000 distinct CDR3 sequences. Sequencing was performed on blood T cells: a sorted CD56 or NKG2C T cell subset, CD4+ or CD8+ T cells, or bulk PBMC T cells (not recorded which). Source of these receptors: a man between 18 and 29 years old in good health.

The rearrangement links TRBV29-1 to TRBJ1-1. The CDR3 is made up of 14 amino acids. Per the germline V gene, CDR1 is SQVTM and CDR2 is ANQGSEA. CDR3 amino acids: CSVELAAMNTEAFF.

The chain couples TRBV4-2 to TRBJ1-1. The germline gives CDR1 LGHNA, CDR2 YNFKEQ. The CDR3 is made up of 14 amino acids. CDR3 sequence reads: CASSQAYGNTEAFF.

The chain recombines TRBV7-7 with TRBJ2-5; checking the TCRdb D call of TRBD2 is not possible without DNA. Germline-derived CDR1 and CDR2 are SSHAT and FNYEAQ (reference sequence). The CDR3 length is 14 residues. Here the CDR3 reads CASSLGLVEETQYF.

The gene calls are TRBV4-1 and TRBJ2-1. Germline assignment: CDR1 MGHRA and CDR2 YSYEKL. The CDR3 loop spans 16 amino acids. The CDR3 sequence is CASSQHTGRTYNEQFF.

This chain joins TRBV5-1 and TRBJ2-7; absent DNA, TCRdb's TRBD1 call cannot be checked. This CDR3 contains 12 residues. Per germline, CDR1 SGHRS and CDR2 YFSETQ. CDR3 in amino acids: CASSLYRGEQYF.

The V gene is TRBV7-2, the J gene TRBJ2-3; checking the TCRdb D call of TRBD1 is not possible without DNA. Germline-derived CDR1 and CDR2 are SGHTA and FQGNSA. The CDR3 spans 16 residues. CDR3 amino acids: CASSRVGGSSTDTQYF. Drawing the rest from reference TRBV7-2 and TRBJ2-3, the complete variable domain is GAGVSQSPSNKVTEKGKDVELRCDPISGHTALYWYRQSLGQGLEFLIYFQGNSAPDKSGLPSDRFSAERTGGSVSTLTIQRTQQEDSAVYLCASSRVGGSSTDTQYFGPGTRLTVL.

The chain joins TRBV28 to TRBJ2-5; as DNA is missing, the TRBD1 call by TCRdb cannot be tested. Germline assignment: CDR1 MDHEN and CDR2 SYDVKM. The CDR3 runs 13 residues. CDR3 residues: CASTSGTQETQYF.

The V gene is TRBV7-9, the J gene TRBJ1-6. Per germline, CDR1 SEHNR and CDR2 FQNEAQ (reference sequence). The CDR3 consists of 12 residues. CDR3 sequence reads: CASAYFNSPLHF. Full variable domain (missing parts from reference TRBV7-9 and TRBJ1-6): DTGVSQNPRHKITKRGQNVTFRCDPISEHNRLYWYRQTLGQGPEFLTYFQNEAQLEKSRLLSDRFSAERPKGSFSTLEIQRTEQGDSAMYLCASAYFNSPLHFGNGTRLTVT.

V is TRBV29-1 and J is TRBJ2-6; TCRdb designates TRBD1, a call that cannot be tested without DNA. The CDR3 spans 18 residues. Germline lookup yields CDR1 SQVTM and CDR2 ANQGSEA. This CDR3 reads CSVRGWAGENSGANVLTF.